Below are 31 T cell receptor beta chains sequenced from a single sample in a study of T cell clonotyping in hematopoietic cell transplantation (dated by TCRdb to 2020 to 2023). Library method: the immunoSEQ multiplex PCR assay. TCRdb carries this immuneACCESS record with in-frame sequences only. Its versions omit some clonotypes, under half of them owing to an unresolved V gene in the studies checked, with the rest unexplained. In this sample the table shows 10,000 to 15,000 clones, 75% to 95% of which occur a single time. The ten largest account for 1.2% of the sample. Sequenced material: peripheral blood mononuclear cells. The receptor set was obtained from a man in his thirties or forties in good health. Some clones in this sample may be carry-over from other donors' samples.

The chain links TRBV5-1 to TRBJ1-5; 7 bases agree with TRBD1. Germline CDR1 SGHRS, CDR2 YFSETQ. The CDR3 contains 14 residues. V lost 4 bases to trimming and J lost 5 bases; unmatched junction nucleotides: 6. The CDR3, as DNA: TGCGCCAGCAGCCCCGCAGGGGGGGATCAGCCCCAGCATTTT. Translated: CASSPAGGDQPQHF.

Judged by abundance, this clone is medium-sized. This chain connects TRBV15 to TRBJ2-1; 7 positions agree with TRBD1. The CDR3 extends over 17 amino acids. CDR1 and CDR2 (germline): LNHNV, YYDKDF (reference sequence). V lost 0 bases to trimming and J lost 5 bases; unmatched junction nucleotides: 10. The CDR3 spells CATSRDRGRGTHNEQFF. CDR3 nucleotide sequence: TGTGCCACCAGCAGAGATCGGGGCAGGGGGACCCACAATGAGCAGTTCTTC.

This clone was observed a single time. The chain is built from TRBV5-1 and TRBJ1-2, with D unclear. CDR1 SGHRS and CDR2 YFSETQ come from the germline V gene. The CDR3 length is 14 residues. V lost 0 bases to trimming and J lost 3 bases, with 9 bases between them. The CDR3 spells CASSLGSADYGYTF. CDR3 DNA sequence: TGCGCCAGCAGCTTGGGCTCGGCCGACTATGGCTACACCTTC.

The sample holds one count of this clone. The chain is built from TRBV19 and TRBJ2-6; 9 bases match TRBD1. This CDR3 has 17 amino acids. Germline lookup yields CDR1 LNHDA and CDR2 SQIVND (reference sequence). V shed 10 bases, J shed 2 bases, and the junction held 12 bases outside the gene matches. The CDR3 coding sequence is TGTGCCACCCGGGGTGACAGGGGGATTGCTGGGGCCAACGTCCTGACTTTC. It translates to CATRGDRGIAGANVLTF.

CDR3 protein: CASSDYRQGAGSPLHF. The DNA of the CDR3 is TGTGCCAGCAGTGACTACAGACAGGGGGCTGGTTCACCCCTCCACTTT. The chain is built from TRBV25-1 and TRBJ1-6; 10 bases agree with TRBD1. This CDR3 spans 16 amino acids. The V segment lost 3 bases and the J segment 9 bases; nucleotides outside the gene matches: 8. CDR1 is MGHDK and CDR2 is SYGVNS in the germline V gene.

The chain recombines TRBV6-5 with TRBJ1-1, with D perhaps matching TRBD1 (5 bases). Germline CDR1 MNHEY, CDR2 SVGAGI. The CDR3 is 12 amino acids. V dropped 2 bases and J dropped 10 bases, with 11 bases sitting between them. The CDR3 bases are TGTGCCAGCAGTTACAGGGGATCGGTAGCTTTCTTT. It is translated as CASSYRGSVAFF.

The genes are TRBV9 and TRBJ2-3; the D is unclear. The germline V and J ends were trimmed by 0 bases and 4 bases, with 3 bases remaining between them. CDR3 length: 12 amino acids. Germline lookup yields CDR1 SGDLS and CDR2 YYNGEE. The CDR3 coding sequence is TGTGCCAGCAGCGTAGAGGCAGATACGCAGTATTTT. It translates to CASSVEADTQYF.

V and J are TRBV19 and TRBJ2-1; TRBD2 matches 11 bases. Per the germline V gene, CDR1 is LNHDA and CDR2 is SQIVND (reference sequence). The CDR3 runs to 15 residues. V lost 4 bases, J lost 3 bases, and 2 bases stayed unmatched. The CDR3, as DNA: TGTGCCAGTAGTACTAGCGGGGGGTTCTACAATGAGCAGTTCTTC. Amino acid sequence: CASSTSGGFYNEQFF.

The genes are TRBV10-3 and TRBJ2-1; TRBD2 aligns across 7 bases. Germline V gene sequence: CDR1 ENHRY, CDR2 SYGVKD. This CDR3 has 14 residues. Trimming cost V 0 bases and J 8 bases; bases outside gene matches: 4. CDR3 nucleotides: TGTGCCATCAGTGAGTCGTTGGGAGGGCATGAGCAGTTCTTC. It yields the protein CAISESLGGHEQFF.

V is TRBV5-1 and J is TRBJ2-7; D gene unclear. The germline V gene has CDR1 SGHRS and CDR2 YFSETQ. This CDR3 is built from 14 residues. Deletions cut 0 bases from V and 2 bases from J, with 9 bases between. The CDR3 DNA follows: TGCGCCAGCAGCTTGGGGGCAAGTACCTACGAGCAGTACTTC. It specifies CASSLGASTYEQYF. Together with reference TRBV5-1 and TRBJ2-7, the CDR3 gives the full variable domain: KAGVTQTPRYLIKTRGQQVTLSCSPISGHRSVSWYQQTPGQGLQFLFEYFSETQRNKGNFPGRFSGRQFSNSRSEMNVSTLELGDSALYLCASSLGASTYEQYFGPGTRLTVT.

The J gene is TRBJ2-5, the V gene TRBV6-5; D gene uncertain. V was pared by 6 bases and J by 1 base, with 6 bases between. The CDR3 contains 12 residues. Germline V gene sequence: CDR1 MNHEY, CDR2 SVGAGI. The DNA of the CDR3 is TGTGCCAGCAGAGACTTCCAAGAGACCCAGTACTTC. Its translation is CASRDFQETQYF.

The V and J genes are TRBV29-1 and TRBJ2-5; possible D gene TRBD1, 6 bases. The ends were cut back, 6 bases at V and 5 bases at J, with 10 bases in the middle. The germline V gene encodes CDR1 SQVTM and CDR2 ANQGSEA. This CDR3 spans 11 amino acids. The CDR3 DNA sequence: TGCAGCGTCTCCAGGGGTGAGACCCAGTACTTC. As protein: CSVSRGETQYF.

V and J are TRBV4-2 and TRBJ2-5; D is unclear. Germline loops: CDR1 LGHNA, CDR2 YNFKEQ. This CDR3 has 14 residues. V was clipped by 4 bases and J by 2 bases, with 11 bases between them. Here the CDR3 DNA reads TGTGCCAGCAGCCCGGGTGGGATACAAGAGACCCAGTACTTC. Its protein is CASSPGGIQETQYF.

The chain uses TRBV7-8 and TRBJ1-5, with D possibly TRBD1 on 6 matching bases. CDR1 and CDR2 (germline): SGHVS, FQNEAQ. The CDR3 loop spans 14 amino acids. V was trimmed by 1 base and J by 4 bases, leaving 8 bases between them. The CDR3 DNA reads TGTGCCAGCAGCTTAGAACAGGGAAATCAGCCCCAGCATTTT. As protein: CASSLEQGNQPQHF.

The rearrangement uses TRBV29-1 and TRBJ1-1, with D maybe TRBD1 (6 bases). The V end lost 7 bases, the J end lost 1 base, and 19 bases lay between the germline ends. In germline, CDR1 is SQVTM, CDR2 ANQGSEA. CDR3 length equals 15 residues. CDR3 bases: TGCAGCGGGATTACCCGGGACACAAAGAACACTGAAGCTTTCTTT. This sequence encodes CSGITRDTKNTEAFF. The full variable domain, its missing parts supplied by reference TRBV29-1 and TRBJ1-1, is SAVISQKPSRDICQRGTSLTIQCQVDSQVTMMFWYRQQPGQSLTLIATANQGSEATYESGFVIDKFPISRPNLTFSTLTVSNMSPEDSSIYLCSGITRDTKNTEAFFGQGTRLTVV.

V usage is TRBV9 and J usage is TRBJ2-3; 13 bases are a match to TRBD2. V was clipped by 4 bases and J by 5 bases; unmatched bases: 7. The CDR3 spans 16 residues. Germline values: CDR1 SGDLS, CDR2 YYNGEE. In nucleotides, the CDR3 is TGTGCCAGCAGCTCTCGACTAGCGGGAGGAAAAGATACGCAGTATTTT. Translating gives CASSSRLAGGKDTQYF.

The genes are TRBV6-5 and TRBJ2-7, with 9 nucleotides matching TRBD1. This CDR3 has 15 residues. The germline V gene encodes CDR1 MNHEY and CDR2 SVGAGI. V gave up 2 bases and J gave up 5 bases; unmatched junction bases: 7. The CDR3 loop reads CASSYGGQGSHEQYF. CDR3 in DNA: TGTGCCAGCAGTTACGGTGGACAGGGGTCCCACGAGCAGTACTTC.

The V call is TRBV6-1, the J call TRBJ1-5; the match to TRBD1 covers 8 bases. The CDR3 has 14 amino acids. Germline CDR1 and CDR2: MNHNS and SASEGT. V gave up 3 bases and J gave up 7 bases; unmatched junction bases: 5. The CDR3 spells CASSDGQGGQPQHF. The DNA for the CDR3 is TGTGCCAGCAGTGATGGACAGGGAGGACAGCCCCAGCATTTT.

V and J are TRBV29-1 and TRBJ1-1; D gene uncertain. V lost 4 bases and J lost 11, with 14 bases in between. Germline V gene sequence: CDR1 SQVTM, CDR2 ANQGSEA. This CDR3 comprises 11 residues. CDR3 amino acids: CSVALSGWAFF. CDR3 bases: TGCAGCGTTGCTCTTTCGGGGTGGGCTTTCTTT.

The J gene is TRBJ1-1, the V gene TRBV30, with D unresolved. Germline lookup yields CDR1 GTSNPN and CDR2 SVGIG (reference sequence). CDR3 length: 15 amino acids. The V end was cut by 0 bases, the J end by 5 bases, with 16 bases between. The CDR3: CAWSVGNGGGTEAFF. The CDR3 DNA sequence: TGTGCCTGGAGTGTAGGTAATGGAGGTGGTACTGAAGCTTTCTTT.

The chain carries TRBV5-8 and TRBJ2-2; 7 nucleotides line up with TRBD1. Trimming cost V 6 bases and J 4 bases; bases outside gene matches: 3. From germline, CDR1 is SGHTS and CDR2 YDEGEE. CDR3 length equals 13 residues. The CDR3 protein is CASNRQGTGELFF. In nucleotides, the CDR3 is TGTGCCAGCAACAGACAGGGCACCGGGGAGCTGTTTTTT.

This rearrangement joins TRBV19 to TRBJ2-1; TRBD2 agrees at 9 bases. In germline, CDR1 is LNHDA, CDR2 SQIVND (reference sequence). The CDR3 extends over 13 amino acids. Germline trimming cut 5 bases from V and 15 bases from J; bases unmatched to any gene: 11. CDR3 sequence reads: CASSDNSGGRRFF. Here the CDR3 DNA reads TGTGCCAGTAGTGACAATAGCGGGGGCAGGAGGTTCTTC.

This chain joins TRBV6-5 and TRBJ1-2; a possible D gene is TRBD1 (6 bases). The V end was cut by 6 bases, the J end by 4 bases, with 18 bases between. The CDR3 contains 15 residues. Looked up from germline, CDR1 is MNHEY and CDR2 is SVGAGI. The CDR3 reads CASRSPSGHLYGYTF. CDR3 DNA sequence: TGTGCCAGCAGAAGCCCCTCGGGACACCTCTATGGCTACACCTTC.

This chain links TRBV2 with TRBJ1-2, with TRBD1 matching over 9 bases. J was trimmed by 3 bases and V by 7 bases; bases with no gene match: 3. CDR3 size: 13 residues. Looked up from germline, CDR1 is SNHLY and CDR2 is FYNNEI. Written as DNA, the CDR3 is TGTGCCAGCACCCGGGACAGGGACTATGGCTACACCTTC. Translating it yields CASTRDRDYGYTF.

The rearrangement joins TRBV2 to TRBJ1-2, with D maybe TRBD1 (6 bases). Germline loops: CDR1 SNHLY, CDR2 FYNNEI. The CDR3 spans 15 residues. V shed 2 bases and J shed 5 bases, with 15 bases lying between them. The CDR3 DNA is TGTGCCAGCAGTGAATCGACAGGCAGGTTTTATGGCTACACCTTC. Amino acid sequence: CASSESTGRFYGYTF.

This rearrangement joins TRBV19 to TRBJ1-2, with unresolved D. Trimming left V 3 bases short and J 1 base short, with 9 bases between. Germline V gene sequence: CDR1 LNHDA, CDR2 SQIVND (reference sequence). CDR3 length equals 14 residues. The CDR3 bases are TGTGCCAGTAGTATCGGGGTCTATAACTATGGCTACACCTTC. It encodes CASSIGVYNYGYTF.

This sequence joins TRBV25-1 and TRBJ2-1; 7 nucleotides agree with TRBD1. Looked up from germline, CDR1 is MGHDK and CDR2 is SYGVNS. CDR3 length equals 16 residues. V gave up 2 bases and J gave up 2 bases; unmatched junction bases: 6. The CDR3 DNA sequence: TGTGCCAGCAGTGAAAACACGGGACAGCCCTACAATGAGCAGTTCTTC. Translated, it gives CASSENTGQPYNEQFF.

CDR3 region: CASSLDLYEQYF. The DNA for the CDR3 is TGCGCCAGCAGCTTGGACCTATACGAGCAGTACTTC. The V and J genes are TRBV5-1 and TRBJ2-7, with D unresolved. The CDR3 consists of 12 residues. V lost 0 bases and J 4 bases, leaving 5 bases between the germline ends. Per germline, CDR1 SGHRS and CDR2 YFSETQ. The variable domain in full, completed from reference TRBV5-1 and TRBJ2-7, reads KAGVTQTPRYLIKTRGQQVTLSCSPISGHRSVSWYQQTPGQGLQFLFEYFSETQRNKGNFPGRFSGRQFSNSRSEMNVSTLELGDSALYLCASSLDLYEQYFGPGTRLTVT.

The chain carries TRBV2 and TRBJ1-5; possibly TRBD1 for D (5 bases). The CDR3 loop spans 16 amino acids. Trimming stripped 7 bases from V and 0 bases from J, with 16 bases between. Germline V lookup: CDR1 SNHLY, CDR2 FYNNEI. The CDR3 spells CASNTKWGNSNQPQHF. For the CDR3, the DNA is TGTGCCAGCAATACTAAGTGGGGCAATAGCAATCAGCCCCAGCATTTT.

This clone was picked up one time. The rearrangement joins TRBV14 to TRBJ1-2; 7 nucleotides match TRBD1. Germline V gene lookup returns CDR1 SGHDN and CDR2 FVKESK. After removal of 2 bases from V and 7 bases from J, the junction contained 4 bases not matched to a gene. The CDR3 length is 13 residues. CDR3 coding DNA: TGTGCCAGCAGCCAACCCAGGGGGGGTGGCTACACCTTC. It is translated as CASSQPRGGGYTF.

V gene TRBV5-6 combines with J gene TRBJ1-2; 7 bases align to TRBD1. The CDR3 spans 14 residues. V lost 3 bases to trimming and J lost 5 bases; unmatched junction nucleotides: 7. CDR1 is SGHDT and CDR2 is YYEEEE in the germline V gene. The CDR3 loop is CASSSSQGVYGYTF. Written as DNA, the CDR3 is TGTGCCAGCAGCTCTTCGCAGGGGGTATATGGCTACACCTTC.